What follows are 23 T cell receptor beta chains derived from one specimen sequenced in a study of glioma-infiltrating T cells. TCR alpha and beta CDR3 regions were amplified from RNA using iRepertoire nested multiplex PCR. TCRdb recomputed calls from the multiplex PCR reads with MiXCR, one row per CDR3 protein. Among around 390,000 distinct CDR3 sequences, 35% to 45% were seen once, and the ten largest hold 12%. Input material: glioma tissue, nonneoplastic brain tissue, or PBMCs (not recorded which). The receptors were gathered from a human donor with low-grade glioma or glioblastoma, undergoing nonglioma brain surgery, or in good health (not recorded which).

The chain is built from TRBV27 and TRBJ2-2; the D gene is possibly TRBD2 (5 bases). CDR1 MNHEY and CDR2 SMNVEV come from the germline V gene (reference sequence). CDR3 length: 15 amino acids. Between the trimmed V and J ends, which lost 1 base and 5 bases, there was a span of 11 bases. In nucleotides, the CDR3 is TGTGCCAGCAGTTTATTGGCAGGCGGGACCGGGGAGCTGTTTTTT. Amino acid sequence: CASSLLAGGTGELFF.

A word on this clonotype: Given a much more abundant clone one base away, this may be a read error. The chain has TRBV25-1 and TRBJ1-5; D not resolved. The V and J ends lost 11 bases and 14 bases respectively, with 10 bases between them. This CDR3 spans 8 amino acids. Germline-derived CDR1 and CDR2 are MGHDK and SYGVNS. The CDR3 sequence: CAFPAEHF. The CDR3 bases are TGTGCCTTCCCGGCCGAGCATTTT.

A few counts support this clonotype. This chain connects TRBV20-1 to TRBJ2-7; D gene unclear. Germline CDR1 and CDR2: DFQATT and SNEGSKA (reference sequence). The ends were cut back, 1 base at V and 5 bases at J, with 9 bases in the middle. This CDR3 comprises 12 residues. The CDR3 nucleotides read TGCAGTGCTAGAGGGCCGGGCCACGAGCAGTACTTC. Amino acids: CSARGPGHEQYF.

This clonotype was counted ten times or more. The chain couples TRBV6-1 to TRBJ1-2; TRBD1 is a possible D gene (6 bases). Deletions cut 3 bases from V and 0 bases from J, with 11 bases between. Germline lookup yields CDR1 MNHNS and CDR2 SASEGT. The CDR3 is made up of 15 amino acids. The CDR3 protein is CASSDRTVTNYGYTF. The CDR3 coding sequence is TGTGCCAGCAGTGACCGGACAGTAACTAACTATGGCTACACCTTC.

J is TRBJ2-7 and V is TRBV28, with TRBD1 matching over 9 bases. The J segment lost 4 bases and the V segment lost 4 bases, leaving 8 bases of the junction unmatched. Germline CDR1 MDHEN, CDR2 SYDVKM. The CDR3 is 15 amino acids. The CDR3 nucleotides are TGTGCCAGCAGTTCTCACGGGACAGGGACTTACGAGCAGTACTTC. Translated, it gives CASSSHGTGTYEQYF.

The V and J genes are TRBV27 and TRBJ2-7; D remains ambiguous. The end of the DNA aligns better with TRBJ2-5, so the J call may be wrong. Germline assignment: CDR1 MNHEY and CDR2 SMNVEV (reference sequence). The CDR3 is made up of 14 amino acids. DNA for the CDR3: TGTGCCAGCAGTTTTGTCAACAGTCAAGAGACCCAGTACTTC. The encoded protein is CASSFVNSQETQYF.

This chain joins TRBV5-1 and TRBJ2-1; a possible D gene is TRBD2 (5 bases). This CDR3 region has 13 residues. Between the trimmed V and J ends, which lost 3 bases and 8 bases, there was a span of 12 bases. Per germline, CDR1 SGHRS and CDR2 YFSETQ. Here the CDR3 DNA reads TGCGCCAGCAGCTCCGGACTTCCCTATGAGCAGTTCTTC. It yields the protein CASSSGLPYEQFF.

The rearrangement links TRBV12-3 or TRBV12-4 to TRBJ1-6, with 8 bases lining up with TRBD1. The length of the CDR3 is 14 residues. The V gene end was trimmed by 1 base and the J gene end by 8 bases; junction bases not matched to a gene: 1. CDR3: CASSLGTGYSPLHF. The CDR3 nucleotides read TGTGCCAGCAGTTTAGGGACAGGGTATTCACCCCTCCACTTT.

This clonotype was recorded many times. The chain links TRBV27 to TRBJ2-3; D call uncertain. The V gene lost 3 bases and the J gene lost 3 bases, with 16 bases spanning the gap. The CDR3 loop spans 16 amino acids. Germline CDR1 and CDR2: MNHEY and SMNVEV (reference sequence). The CDR3 sequence: CASSLVGFSGTDTQYF. In nucleotides, the CDR3 is TGTGCCAGCAGTTTGGTAGGGTTTAGTGGGACAGATACGCAGTATTTT.

Comment on this clonotype: A much larger clone lies one base from this, so it may be a read error. The genes are TRBV6-9 and TRBJ1-5, with D hard to call. The CDR3 loop spans 14 amino acids. Germline CDR1 reads MNHGY; CDR2 reads SVAAGI. The CDR3 coding sequence is TGTACCAGCAGTTACAACCTGGGAGGATGGCCCCAGCATTTT. Its translation is CTSSYNLGGWPQHF.

This clonotype was counted between two and nine times. A read error may produce the germline difference seen at one junction end. The rearrangement joins TRBV28 to TRBJ1-3; D is ambiguous. CDR1 and CDR2 from the germline V gene are MDHEN and SYDVKM. This CDR3 is built from 12 residues. The CDR3 loop reads CASSTPGNIIYF. CDR3 nucleotide sequence: TGTGCCAGCAGTACCCCGGGGAACATCATATATTTT.

About this clonotype itself: Since a much larger clone is just one base distant, this may be a read error. This chain links TRBV6-5 with TRBJ2-7; D not certain. CDR3 length equals 14 residues. Per germline, CDR1 MNHEY and CDR2 SVGAGI. The CDR3 reads CASSYSRASYEQCF. The CDR3 coding sequence is TGTGCCAGCAGTTACTCAAGGGCCTCCTACGAGCAGTGCTTC.

The chain couples TRBV20-1 to TRBJ2-1, with D perhaps TRBD1 (6 bases). CDR3 length: 14 amino acids. Germline values: CDR1 DFQATT, CDR2 SNEGSKA (reference sequence). V lost 3 bases and J 4 bases, leaving 13 bases between the germline ends. The CDR3 spells CSARSRGAYNEQFF. CDR3 DNA sequence: TGCAGTGCTAGGTCCAGGGGCGCTTACAATGAGCAGTTCTTC.

The chain uses TRBV20-1 and TRBJ1-1; the D is unclear. From germline, CDR1 is DFQATT and CDR2 SNEGSKA (reference sequence). Trimming took 5 bases from V and 0 from J, leaving 13 bases between them. CDR3 size: 14 residues. In DNA, the CDR3 is TGCAGTGCTCCGGACGATCCGATGAACACTGAAGCTTTCTTT. Translation: CSAPDDPMNTEAFF.

This clonotype was observed at least ten times. The rearrangement links TRBV27 to TRBJ2-5; D uncertain. The CDR3 sequence is 14 residues long. In germline, CDR1 is MNHEY, CDR2 SMNVEV (reference sequence). V gave up 0 bases and J gave up 1 base, with 6 bases separating them. CDR3 region: CASSLSMGQETQYF. CDR3 DNA sequence: TGTGCCAGCAGTTTATCGATGGGCCAAGAGACCCAGTACTTC.

The chain recombines TRBV7-6 with TRBJ2-2; D unresolved. This CDR3 is 14 amino acids long. Looked up from germline, CDR1 is SGHVS and CDR2 is FNYEAQ. V was clipped by 5 bases and J by 7 bases, with 14 bases between them. CDR3: CASSQEPGGGELFF. DNA for the CDR3: TGTGCCAGCAGCCAGGAACCGGGCGGCGGGGAGCTGTTTTTT.

The gene calls are TRBV28 and TRBJ2-1; D uncertain. Germline V gives CDR1 MDHEN, CDR2 SYDVKM. The CDR3 sequence is 15 residues long. Trimming shortened V by 3 bases and J by 7 bases, and 16 bases separated the two germline ends. Here the CDR3 DNA reads TGTGCCAGCAGTTTCCTCAAGGGTGGGATAAATGAGCAGTTCTTC. The encoded protein is CASSFLKGGINEQFF.

At least ten counts were recorded for this clonotype. The chain joins TRBV28 to TRBJ2-3, with 8 bases fitting TRBD1. This CDR3 is built from 12 residues. Looked up from germline, CDR1 is MDHEN and CDR2 is SYDVKM. V trimming: 8 bases; J trimming: 6 bases; junction bases outside the gene matches: 4. Here the CDR3 reads CASSQGADTQYF. Here the CDR3 DNA reads TGTGCCAGCTCCCAGGGGGCTGATACGCAGTATTTT.

The V call is TRBV6-1, the J call TRBJ1-4; 7 nucleotides match TRBD1. The germline V gene has CDR1 MNHNS and CDR2 SASEGT. CDR3 length equals 15 residues. The trim removed 6 bases at V and 6 bases at J, leaving 10 bases unmatched. As DNA, the CDR3 is TGTGCCAGCAGCTCCCGACAGGGACCCGATGAAAAACTGTTTTTT. Amino acids: CASSSRQGPDEKLFF.

For this clonotype: As the CDR3 is not closed by the conserved phenylalanine or tryptophan, this likely results from a read error. The V and J genes are TRBV27 and TRBJ2-1, with 10 bases lining up with TRBD2. Losses at the gene ends were 5 bases for V and 2 bases for J; bases not matched to a gene: 3. CDR3 length equals 15 residues. Germline V gene sequence: CDR1 MNHEY, CDR2 SMNVEV (reference sequence). The CDR3 DNA is TGTGCCAGCAGTGCCGGGACTAGCGCCTACAATGAGCAGTTCCTC. Protein sequence: CASSAGTSAYNEQFL.

In its sample, this clonotype was seen a few times. V is TRBV27 and J is TRBJ2-1; tentative D call: TRBD2 (6 bases). CDR1 is MNHEY and CDR2 is SMNVEV in the germline V gene (reference sequence). This CDR3 spans 15 amino acids. Trimming took off 10 bases at V and 7 bases at J, with 23 bases between the two ends. CDR3 coding DNA: TGTGCCACCCGACTACTAGTCAGTGGGAGGAATGAGCAGTTCTTC. This translates into CATRLLVSGRNEQFF.

The chain employs TRBV4-2 and TRBJ2-1; 11 bases line up with TRBD1. The CDR3 is made up of 15 amino acids. The J segment lost 10 bases and the V segment lost 5 bases, leaving 10 bases of the junction unmatched. From germline, CDR1 is LGHNA and CDR2 YNFKEQ. This CDR3 is CASSLVDRGLGEQFF. CDR3 bases: TGTGCCAGCAGCTTAGTGGACAGGGGGCTGGGGGAGCAGTTCTTC.

The sample holds many counts of this clonotype. This chain links TRBV6-1 with TRBJ2-1; TRBD2 agrees at 9 bases. The CDR3 runs to 16 residues. CDR1 and CDR2 (germline): MNHNS, SASEGT. V shed 5 bases and J 0 bases; nucleotides not matched to a gene: 5. The CDR3 spells CASSSLAGISYNEQFF. CDR3 nucleotide sequence: TGTGCCAGCAGTTCTCTAGCGGGAATCTCCTACAATGAGCAGTTCTTC.